The 19 T cell receptor beta chains below come from one sample, sequenced in a study of cytomegalovirus exposure and HLA in healthy donors. The study ran its PCR with 60 Vbeta and 13 Jbeta primers. Assay: immunoSEQ multiplex PCR; the TCRdb copy retains only in-frame clones and omits some. The sample lists fewer than 200,000 clones, 80% to 90% occurring once. Sequencing used PBMCs. The receptors shown here come from a woman in her 30s in good health and CMV-seropositive.

The chain recombines TRBV5-1 with TRBJ1-6, with TRBD1 as a possible D gene (5 bases). This CDR3 has 15 amino acids. Trimming took 0 bases from V and 4 from J, leaving 8 bases between them. Per germline, CDR1 SGHRS and CDR2 YFSETQ. The CDR3 nucleotides are TGCGCCAGCAGCTTGGGGGCAGGGTATAATTCACCCCTCCACTTT. It specifies CASSLGAGYNSPLHF.

This rearrangement joins TRBV5-4 to TRBJ2-2, with TRBD1 identical over 7 bases. Germline trimming cut 4 bases from V and 2 bases from J; bases unmatched to any gene: 8. Germline values: CDR1 SGHNT, CDR2 YYREEE (reference sequence). The length of the CDR3 is 16 residues. CDR3 residues: CASSVSTGFNTGELFF. CDR3 sequence (DNA): TGTGCCAGCAGCGTTTCGACAGGGTTCAACACCGGGGAGCTGTTTTTT. Full variable domain (missing parts from reference TRBV5-4 and TRBJ2-2): ETGVTQSPTHLIKTRGQQVTLRCSSQSGHNTVSWYQQALGQGPQFIFQYYREEENGRGNFPPRFSGLQFPNYSSELNVNALELDDSALYLCASSVSTGFNTGELFFGEGSRLTVL.

The chain links TRBV6-4 to TRBJ2-7, with TRBD2 matching over 9 bases. The V and J ends lost 9 bases and 9 bases, in that order; junction bases with no gene match: 12. Germline CDR1 reads MRHNA; CDR2 reads SNTAGT. The CDR3 runs to 13 residues. In nucleotides, the CDR3 is TGTGCCAGGGGGACTAGCCAAATTTCGGGGCAGTACTTC. It specifies CARGTSQISGQYF.

This chain joins TRBV2 and TRBJ1-4, with D possibly being TRBD1 (5 bases). V was shortened by 8 bases and J by 6 bases, with 19 bases between the two germline ends. The germline CDR1 and CDR2 sequences are SNHLY and FYNNEI. The CDR3 is made up of 15 amino acids. The CDR3 DNA reads TGTGCCAGCTCTCCGGGTTATGGGGGGGATGAAAAACTGTTTTTT. Translated, it gives CASSPGYGGDEKLFF.

The J gene is TRBJ1-1, the V gene TRBV4-1; TRBD1 matches at 9 bases. J was trimmed by 0 bases and V by 2 bases; bases with no gene match: 13. The germline CDR1 and CDR2 sequences are MGHRA and YSYEKL. The CDR3 spans 19 residues. CDR3 nucleotides: TGCGCCAGCAGCCAAACTCCGGGACAGGGATGGTCCGTGAACACTGAAGCTTTCTTT. It translates to CASSQTPGQGWSVNTEAFF.

The sample holds a few counts of this clone. The V and J genes are TRBV18 and TRBJ1-1, with TRBD1 as a possible D gene (6 bases). V was clipped by 2 bases and J by 5 bases, with 15 bases between them. Germline lookup yields CDR1 KGHSH and CDR2 LQKENI. The CDR3 totals 15 residues. CDR3 DNA sequence: TGTGCCAGCTCACCAAGGGCAGGGGCGGTAACTGAAGCTTTCTTT. Translating gives CASSPRAGAVTEAFF.

The chain joins TRBV7-2 to TRBJ2-7, with 12 bases that match TRBD2. Germline V gene lookup returns CDR1 SGHTA and CDR2 FQGNSA. J was trimmed by 5 bases and V by 3 bases; bases with no gene match: 11. The CDR3 is 17 amino acids. CDR3 loop: CASSFLAGGPRVNEQYF. As DNA, the CDR3 is TGTGCCAGCAGCTTTCTAGCGGGGGGGCCGCGTGTGAACGAGCAGTACTTC.

This chain uses TRBV9 with TRBJ1-3, with 11 positions matching TRBD1. Losses at the gene ends were 3 bases for V and 2 bases for J; bases not matched to a gene: 4. The CDR3 spans 16 residues. CDR1 SGDLS and CDR2 YYNGEE come from the germline V gene. The CDR3 protein is CASSAWDRGTGNTIYF. CDR3 coding DNA: TGTGCCAGCAGCGCATGGGACAGGGGGACTGGAAACACCATATATTTT.

The chain is built from TRBV7-3 and TRBJ2-7; 7 nucleotides line up with TRBD1. The CDR3 length is 13 residues. Germline V gene lookup returns CDR1 SGHTA and CDR2 FQGTGA. V lost 2 bases to trimming and J lost 6 bases; unmatched junction nucleotides: 4. The CDR3 spells CASSLRQGSEQYF. The CDR3 DNA is TGTGCCAGCAGCTTACGACAGGGTAGCGAGCAGTACTTC.

The V and J genes are TRBV10-3 and TRBJ2-7; 9 bases fit TRBD2. This CDR3 has 16 amino acids. With V trimmed by 11 bases and J by 0 bases, 14 bases remained unmatched. CDR1 and CDR2 (germline): ENHRY, SYGVKD. The CDR3 bases are TGTGCCTCGCGTCCCCGGGCTAGCGGGGTCTCCTACGAGCAGTACTTC. Translating it yields CASRPRASGVSYEQYF.

The chain has TRBV18 and TRBJ2-7, with 9 bases lining up with TRBD1. CDR1 and CDR2 (germline): KGHSH, LQKENI. There are 15 residues in the CDR3. V shed 6 bases and J 1 base; nucleotides not matched to a gene: 7. The CDR3 region has the DNA TGTGCCAGCTCGTCCGGGACAGGGATGTCCTACGAGCAGTACTTC. It is translated as CASSSGTGMSYEQYF.

The CDR3 region is CASSLFGQGNQPQHF. CDR3 nucleotides: TGTGCCAGCAGCTTATTTGGGCAGGGCAATCAGCCCCAGCATTTT. The rearrangement joins TRBV7-2 to TRBJ1-5; no firm D call. CDR1 and CDR2 from the germline V gene are SGHTA and FQGNSA. The CDR3 has 15 residues. The germline V and J ends were trimmed by 2 bases and 2 bases, with 10 bases remaining between them.

The chain uses TRBV6-4 and TRBJ1-1, with D uncertain. V dropped 6 bases and J dropped 1 base, with 12 bases sitting between them. CDR1 and CDR2 (germline): MRHNA, SNTAGT. The CDR3 spans 14 residues. The CDR3 sequence: CASRSREGNTEAFF. CDR3 bases: TGTGCCAGCAGGTCAAGAGAGGGGAACACTGAAGCTTTCTTT.

This clone has only one observation. The chain links TRBV10-3 to TRBJ2-5; tentative D call: TRBD2 (6 bases). Trimming stripped 0 bases from V and 1 base from J, with 9 bases between. This CDR3 region has 15 residues. CDR1 is ENHRY and CDR2 is SYGVKD in the germline V gene. CDR3 protein: CAISESGGIQETQYF. The CDR3 bases are TGTGCCATCAGTGAGTCGGGGGGAATCCAAGAGACCCAGTACTTC.

This chain uses TRBV28 with TRBJ1-5; possible D gene TRBD1, 5 bases. Germline CDR1 MDHEN, CDR2 SYDVKM. Trimming pared 3 bases from V and 0 bases from J, leaving 15 bases between. This CDR3 spans 17 amino acids. The CDR3 reads CASSFQMTAASNQPQHF. CDR3 in DNA: TGTGCCAGCAGTTTCCAAATGACAGCCGCTAGCAATCAGCCCCAGCATTTT.

This rearrangement joins TRBV29-1 to TRBJ1-2; 8 positions agree with TRBD1. This CDR3 region has 12 residues. Trimming removed 2 bases from V and 7 bases from J; junction bases left unmatched: 3. Germline lookup yields CDR1 SQVTM and CDR2 ANQGSEA. CDR3 protein: CSVEQGASGYTF. The CDR3 nucleotides read TGCAGCGTTGAACAGGGGGCGTCTGGCTACACCTTC.

CDR3 sequence reads: CASQREIGSVYGYTF. The CDR3 DNA sequence: TGCGCCAGCCAGCGCGAAATTGGTTCCGTCTATGGCTACACCTTC. This chain connects TRBV5-1 to TRBJ1-2; D is ambiguous. The CDR3 contains 15 residues. Trimming stripped 7 bases from V and 4 bases from J, with 20 bases between. Germline V gives CDR1 SGHRS, CDR2 YFSETQ.

This clone has only a few counts. The V and J genes are TRBV19 and TRBJ2-1; 10 bases are shared with TRBD2. This CDR3 is 17 amino acids long. V was pared by 5 bases and J by 5 bases, with 12 bases of the junction left unmatched. Germline V lookup: CDR1 LNHDA, CDR2 SQIVND (reference sequence). The CDR3 nucleotides are TGTGCCAGTAGTGTCGATAGCGGGGGGACCCCCAACAATGAGCAGTTCTTC. Protein product: CASSVDSGGTPNNEQFF.

This clone was found a few times. The chain combines TRBV7-9 with TRBJ2-2; the D is unclear. The CDR3 sequence is 14 residues long. Germline V gives CDR1 SEHNR, CDR2 FQNEAQ (reference sequence). The V end lost 2 bases, the J end lost 5 bases, and 9 bases lay between the germline ends. In DNA form, the CDR3 reads TGTGCCAGCAGCTTAAGATATCTAACCGGGGAGCTGTTTTTT. It encodes CASSLRYLTGELFF.